The rows below give T cell receptor beta chains drawn from one sample of a study of blood T cell repertoires in COVID-19. The repertoire was sequenced with immunoSEQ multiplex PCR; TCRdb's copy has only in-frame clones and lacks some. The sample holds 110,000 to 150,000 clones; 88% are singletons and the top ten take 1.8%. Sequences were obtained from peripheral blood. The receptors were gathered from a man between 65 and 85 years old with acute or convalescent COVID-19. The CDR3 runs from the conserved cysteine through the conserved F or W. The D gene is left open where the match is weak. Size is omitted from some rows. Given values are once, few, many or a class for expanded clones.

>TRBD2|TRBV7-3|TRBJ2-2|NA
CASSELATGELFF
TGTGCCAGCAGCGAACTAGCGACCGGGGAGCTGTTTTTT
>NA|TRBV27|TRBJ2-7|NA
CASSPTGYEQYF
TGTGCCAGCAGCCCCACGGGCTACGAGCAGTACTTC
>TRBD2|TRBV5-1|TRBJ2-5|few
CASSSGLAEETQYF
TGCGCCAGCAGCTCGGGACTAGCGGAAGAGACCCAGTACTTC
>TRBD1|TRBV12-3/TRBV12-4|TRBJ2-4|NA
CASSSTGGRYF
TGTGCCAGCAGTTCAACAGGGGGTCGGTACTTC
>NA|TRBV9|TRBJ1-5|NA
CASSVGVGGQPQHF
TGTGCCAGCAGCGTAGGGGTAGGGGGTCAGCCCCAGCATTTT
>NA|TRBV2|TRBJ2-3|once
CASTIGTLTDTQYF
TGTGCCAGCACCATCGGGACTCTTACAGATACGCAGTATTTT
>TRBD1|TRBV10-2|TRBJ1-1|NA
CASSVTGTGGLTEAFF
TGCGCCAGCAGTGTCACCGGGACAGGGGGCCTCACTGAAGCTTTCTTT
>TRBD1|TRBV7-8|TRBJ2-7|NA
CASSETGGPFEQYF
TGTGCCAGCAGCGAAACAGGGGGCCCATTCGAGCAGTACTTC
>NA|TRBV10-3|TRBJ1-2|NA
CAVDPLGRGDGYTF
TGTGCCGTGGACCCGCTCGGCCGGGGAGATGGCTACACCTTC
>TRBD1|TRBV11-2|TRBJ2-7|NA
CASHSVGTGGYEQYF
TGTGCCAGCCACTCAGTGGGGACAGGGGGTTACGAGCAGTACTTC
>TRBD2|TRBV19|TRBJ2-7|few
CASSTPGLAGVISEQYF
TGTGCCAGTAGCACCCCGGGGCTAGCGGGAGTAATTAGCGAGCAGTACTTC
>TRBD1|TRBV19|TRBJ1-1|NA
CASSRRGGSNTEAFF
TGTGCCAGTAGCAGGAGAGGGGGCTCGAACACTGAAGCTTTCTTT
>TRBD1|TRBV2|TRBJ2-1|NA
CASRLKTGPFF
TGTGCCAGCAGGCTAAAGACAGGGCCGTTCTTC
>NA|TRBV27|TRBJ2-7|NA
CASSKQGSDEQYF
TGTGCCAGCAGTAAACAGGGTTCGGACGAGCAGTACTTC
>TRBD2|TRBV28|TRBJ2-2|NA
CASSFNGLAGGRNTGELFF
TGTGCCAGCAGTTTCAACGGACTAGCGGGGGGGCGGAACACCGGGGAGCTGTTTTTT
>NA|TRBV25-1|TRBJ2-5|NA
CASSEIGGQETQYF
TGTGCCAGCAGTGAAATTGGAGGACAAGAGACCCAGTACTTC
>TRBD1|TRBV19|TRBJ1-1|NA
CASRNPGQSNTEAFF
TGTGCCAGTAGAAATCCGGGACAGTCGAACACTGAAGCTTTCTTT
>NA|TRBV19|TRBJ1-5|few
CASSTSRVGNQPQHF
TGTGCCAGTAGTACATCCAGGGTGGGGAATCAGCCCCAGCATTTT
>TRBD1|TRBV5-1|TRBJ2-7|NA
CASSSGRQGRYEQYF
TGCGCCAGCAGCTCGGGGCGACAGGGTAGATACGAGCAGTACTTC
>TRBD2|TRBV7-8|TRBJ2-5|NA
CASSLAGTSNQETQYF
TGTGCCAGCAGCTTGGCCGGGACTAGTAACCAAGAGACCCAGTACTTC
>TRBD1|TRBV6-5|TRBJ1-1|NA
CASSYSPGQGFGEAFF
TGTGCCAGCAGTTACAGCCCGGGACAGGGATTCGGTGAAGCTTTCTTT
>NA|TRBV4-1|TRBJ1-1|NA
CASSQESRKNTEAFF
TGCGCCAGCAGCCAAGAGTCGAGAAAGAACACTGAAGCTTTCTTT
>NA|TRBV2|TRBJ1-2|few
CASRDRLSVHGYTF
TGTGCCAGCAGAGACAGGCTGTCGGTCCATGGCTACACCTTC
>NA|TRBV28|TRBJ2-6|NA
CAGTQGAGANVLTF
TGTGCCGGAACACAGGGTGCTGGGGCCAACGTCCTGACTTTC
>TRBD1|TRBV11-2|TRBJ1-1|NA
CASGDRANTEAFF
TGTGCCAGTGGGGACAGGGCGAACACTGAAGCTTTCTTT
>NA|TRBV3-1/TRBV3-2|TRBJ2-5|NA
CASSRSFRTDRETQYF
TGTGCCAGCAGCCGCTCGTTTCGGACAGACCGGGAGACCCAGTACTTC
>TRBD1|TRBV2|TRBJ1-2|few
CASRPTGIGDGYTF
TGTGCCAGCCGGCCGACAGGGATAGGAGATGGCTACACCTTC
>TRBD2|TRBV13|TRBJ2-5|NA
CASSLGLAQETQYF
TGTGCCAGCAGCCTCGGACTAGCACAAGAGACCCAGTACTTC
>TRBD2|TRBV19|TRBJ2-3|NA
CASSRGEGTGADTQYF
TGTGCCAGTAGCCGGGGGGAGGGGACTGGTGCAGATACGCAGTATTTT
>TRBD2|TRBV28|TRBJ2-3|NA
CASSPIAGGGADTQYF
TGTGCCAGCAGTCCCATAGCGGGAGGGGGAGCAGATACGCAGTATTTT
>NA|TRBV28|TRBJ1-1|NA
CASSLIATGNTEAFF
TGTGCCAGCAGTTTAATCGCGACGGGGAACACTGAAGCTTTCTTT
>TRBD1|TRBV4-2|TRBJ1-5|NA
CASSLGGQGDQPQHF
TGTGCCAGCAGCCTAGGAGGACAGGGCGATCAGCCCCAGCATTTT
>TRBD2|TRBV3-1/TRBV3-2|TRBJ2-2|NA
CASSQEGSGRVTGELFF
TGTGCCAGCAGCCAAGAGGGTAGCGGGAGAGTCACCGGGGAGCTGTTTTTT
>NA|TRBV6-5|TRBJ2-1|NA
CASSYRGDTYNEQFF
TGTGCCAGCAGTTACCGGGGGGACACCTACAATGAGCAGTTCTTC
>TRBD1|TRBV19|TRBJ1-1|NA
CASSELDRDVAEAFF
TGTGCCAGTAGTGAGCTCGACAGGGATGTCGCTGAAGCTTTCTTT
>NA|TRBV28|TRBJ1-1|NA
CASSFPGLNTEAFF
TGTGCCAGCAGTTTTCCAGGATTGAACACTGAAGCTTTCTTT
>NA|TRBV10-1|TRBJ2-4|NA
CASSESTLEIQYF
TGCGCCAGCAGTGAGTCCACTTTGGAGATTCAGTACTTC
>TRBD1|TRBV10-3|TRBJ2-7|NA
CAISAAEGQGGIHEQYF
TGTGCCATCAGTGCCGCAGAGGGACAGGGGGGAATCCACGAGCAGTACTTC
>TRBD1|TRBV7-2|TRBJ2-2|NA
CATRTGGVNTGELFF
TGTGCCACCAGAACAGGGGGTGTCAACACCGGGGAGCTGTTTTTT
>TRBD1|TRBV24-1|TRBJ1-2|NA
CATSDTGTGQSDYTF
TGTGCCACCAGTGATACGGGGACAGGGCAATCGGACTACACCTTC
>NA|TRBV9|TRBJ2-5|NA
CASSSRDKAPTETQYF
TGTGCCAGCAGCTCCCGAGATAAAGCGCCGACAGAGACCCAGTACTTC
>NA|TRBV9|TRBJ1-1|NA
CASSVVGERRTEAFF
TGTGCCAGCAGCGTAGTAGGGGAACGTCGCACTGAAGCTTTCTTT
>NA|TRBV6-1|TRBJ2-2|few
CASSEWVGLNTGELFF
TGTGCCAGCAGTGAATGGGTAGGACTGAACACCGGGGAGCTGTTTTTT
>TRBD2|TRBV6-5|TRBJ2-7|NA
CASSRLAGVFEQYF
TGTGCCAGCAGTAGGCTAGCGGGAGTTTTCGAGCAGTACTTC
>TRBD2|TRBV9|TRBJ2-3|NA
CASSVTSGGADTQYF
TGTGCCAGCAGCGTGACTAGCGGGGGGGCGGATACGCAGTATTTT